Listed here are 6 T cell receptor beta chains from one sample, sequenced in a study of T cell changes during pregnancy in multiple sclerosis. The method was immunoSEQ multiplex PCR; TCRdb's version includes in-frame clones alone and lacks a portion of them. This table has tens of thousands of clones, around 90% appearing once. The sample in question was CD4+ T cells from peripheral blood mononuclear cells, obtained before pregnancy. These receptor sequences come from a female donor with multiple sclerosis, enrolled in a pregnancy study.

V gene TRBV7-2 combines with J gene TRBJ2-5, with a possible D match to TRBD1 (6 bases). Trimming cost V 2 bases and J 3 bases, with 16 bases left between them. The germline V gene has CDR1 SGHTA and CDR2 FQGNSA. This CDR3 is built from 16 residues. The CDR3 region has the DNA TGTGCCAGCAGCTTATTGGGGGACATCCCCAAAGAGACCCAGTACTTC. Translated, it gives CASSLLGDIPKETQYF.

V gene TRBV9 combines with J gene TRBJ2-4; 7 bases agree with TRBD2. This CDR3 has 14 amino acids. Trimming took 0 bases from V and 8 from J; bases not matched to a gene: 5. Germline CDR1 and CDR2: SGDLS and YYNGEE. The CDR3 sequence is CASSVVPRGDIQYF. In nucleotides, the CDR3 is TGTGCCAGCAGCGTAGTCCCCCGGGGGGACATTCAGTACTTC.

The chain employs TRBV10-3 and TRBJ1-2, with 10 bases aligning to TRBD1. CDR3 length: 13 residues. V gave up 10 bases and J gave up 4 bases; unmatched junction bases: 6. Germline CDR1 is ENHRY and CDR2 is SYGVKD. CDR3 loop: CAKTGQGLYGYTF. CDR3 nucleotide sequence: TGTGCCAAGACGGGACAGGGGCTCTATGGCTACACCTTC.

The chain uses TRBV2 and TRBJ2-2, with TRBD2 matching 11 bases. Trimming at V came to 6 bases and at J to 6 bases, leaving 6 bases not matched to a gene. The CDR3 covers 15 residues. CDR1 is SNHLY, CDR2 FYNNEI, per germline. CDR3 DNA sequence: TGTGCCAGCAGCGTAGCGGGGGGGCCCTCCGGGGAGCTGTTTTTT. Translated: CASSVAGGPSGELFF.

V and J are TRBV9 and TRBJ2-2; TRBD1 agrees at 7 bases. V lost 3 bases and J lost 1; bases outside the gene matches: 3. The CDR3 totals 15 residues. CDR1 is SGDLS and CDR2 is YYNGEE in the germline V gene. The CDR3 bases are TGTGCCAGCAGCGCAGACAGGGAGAACACCGGGGAGCTGTTTTTT. Translating it yields CASSADRENTGELFF. The entire variable domain, with the rest obtained from reference TRBV9 and TRBJ2-2, is as follows: DSGVTQTPKHLITATGQRVTLRCSPRSGDLSVYWYQQSLDQGLQFLIQYYNGEERAKGNILERFSAQQFPDLHSELNLSSLELGDSALYFCASSADRENTGELFFGEGSRLTVL.

V and J are TRBV4-2 and TRBJ1-3, with 7 bases identical to TRBD1. Losses at the gene ends were 4 bases for V and 3 bases for J; bases not matched to a gene: 6. The germline V gene has CDR1 LGHNA and CDR2 YNFKEQ. The CDR3 length is 15 residues. In DNA, the CDR3 is TGTGCCAGCAGCCGCGACAGGGTCTTTGGAAACACCATATATTTT. As protein: CASSRDRVFGNTIYF.